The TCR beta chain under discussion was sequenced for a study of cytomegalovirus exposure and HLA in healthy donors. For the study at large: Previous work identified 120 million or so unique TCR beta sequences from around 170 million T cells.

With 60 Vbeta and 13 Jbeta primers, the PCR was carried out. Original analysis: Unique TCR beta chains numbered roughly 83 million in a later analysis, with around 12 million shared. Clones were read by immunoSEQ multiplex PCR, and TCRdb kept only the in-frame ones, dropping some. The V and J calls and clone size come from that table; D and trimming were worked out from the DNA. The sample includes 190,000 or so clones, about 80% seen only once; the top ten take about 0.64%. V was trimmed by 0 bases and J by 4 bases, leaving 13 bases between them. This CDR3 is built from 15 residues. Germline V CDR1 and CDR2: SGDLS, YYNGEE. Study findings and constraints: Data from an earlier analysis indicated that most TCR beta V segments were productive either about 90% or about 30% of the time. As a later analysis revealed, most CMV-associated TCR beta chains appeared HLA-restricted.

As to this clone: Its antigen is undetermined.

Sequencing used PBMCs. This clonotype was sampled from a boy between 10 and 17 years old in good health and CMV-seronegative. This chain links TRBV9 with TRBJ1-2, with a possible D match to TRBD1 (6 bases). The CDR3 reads CASSVEDRLLYGYTF. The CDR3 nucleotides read TGTGCCAGCAGCGTAGAGGACAGACTTCTCTATGGCTACACCTTC.